A selection of T cell receptor beta chains follows, all from one sample in a study of PD-L1 blockade in urothelial cancer. Generated by immunoSEQ multiplex PCR, the TCRdb table keeps only in-frame clones and is missing some. The profile covers more than 65,000 clones, with roughly 90% appearing a single time and 4.5% to 6.5% taken by the ten largest. Sample: PBMCs, taken around atezolizumab (anti-PD-L1) treatment. The receptors come from an older woman with urothelial cancer. Each CDR3 is given with its conserved first and last residue. Clone size is shown for a subset of rows, as once, few, many or a class of expanded clone.

clone size	V gene	J gene	CDR3 protein
NA	TRBV7-2	TRBJ2-1	CASSPRTSGGYNEQFF
few	TRBV5-6	TRBJ2-5	CASSHPPAGGRETQYF
few	TRBV6-6	TRBJ1-6	CASRQDRENSPLHF
NA	TRBV7-8	TRBJ2-5	CASSQGLAGVLVGETQYF
NA	TRBV14	TRBJ2-1	CASSQDLAGEYNEQFF
NA	TRBV19	TRBJ2-3	CASRADRVSTDTQYF
NA	TRBV5-4	TRBJ2-1	CASNQLLGNEQFF
few	TRBV28	TRBJ2-1	CASSLQRTYNEQFF
many	TRBV5-1	TRBJ1-1	CASSLEGASNTEAFF
once	TRBV7-2	TRBJ1-2	CASSLAKGGSGGGYTF
NA	TRBV18	TRBJ1-2	CASSPRERRSYTF
NA	TRBV5-1	TRBJ2-2	CASRSVRQGAPGELFF
NA	TRBV30	TRBJ2-5	CAWSPGQGSLETQYF
NA	TRBV30	TRBJ2-1	CAWSVPEGEQFF
once	TRBV19	TRBJ1-2	CASNQGFYGYTF
NA	TRBV2	TRBJ1-3	CASSLGNTIYF
NA	TRBV9	TRBJ2-2	CASSVDGGRGHGELFF
NA	TRBV10-1	TRBJ2-1	CASSEPRTSGRKNEQFF
NA	TRBV6-1	TRBJ2-5	CASSERDRALGQETQYF
NA	TRBV15	TRBJ2-1	CATSREDSADSYNEQFF
NA	TRBV7-6	TRBJ2-1	CASSVGTGNSYNEQFF
NA	TRBV2	TRBJ1-2	CASNPSAGGAYGYTF
NA	TRBV7-2	TRBJ1-4	CASSTMWGVNEKLFF
NA	TRBV6-1	TRBJ2-7	CASSVGAGRTYEQYF
NA	TRBV7-9	TRBJ2-7	CASSSSSSIIDF
NA	TRBV5-5	TRBJ2-2	CASRLGTGLTGELFF
NA	TRBV28	TRBJ2-2	CASRTGQNTGELFF
NA	TRBV7-9	TRBJ2-2	CASSPLPGDSNTGELFF
many	TRBV4-1	TRBJ1-2	CASSQDPTATYGYTF
NA	TRBV2	TRBJ2-7	CASSDLQGLGREQYF
once	TRBV4-1	TRBJ2-5	CASSQPDRGRNIYQETQYF
few	TRBV11-2	TRBJ1-5	CASSSRYSNQPQHF